One and the same sample provided the 31 T cell receptor beta chains below, sequenced in a study of cytomegalovirus exposure and HLA in healthy donors (dated by TCRdb to about 2017). Receptors were amplified or captured by the immunoSEQ multiplex PCR assay. For the multiplex PCR, a mixture combining 60 forward primers for TCR Vbeta segments and 13 reverse primers for TCR Jbeta segments was used. Imported from immuneACCESS, the table was reduced by TCRdb to in-frame sequences with V and J called. These copies leave out some clones; in studies compared against another copy, an unresolved V gene accounts for under half, and the cause of the remainder is not known. The sample profile shows some 97,000 clones; 79% of them were found once. The ten largest make up under 5% of the sample. The material sequenced was PBMCs. The source of these receptors is a female donor in good health and CMV-seropositive.

This clone was detected a few times. The chain uses TRBV19 and TRBJ2-3; 9 positions agree with TRBD2. Unmatched junction bases numbered 13, after V lost 6 bases and J lost 6 bases. Germline loops: CDR1 LNHDA, CDR2 SQIVND (reference sequence). The CDR3 has 16 residues. Here the CDR3 DNA reads TGTGCCAGTAGAACAGGCTCAGCGGGGGGCAGGGATACGCAGTATTTT. Its protein is CASRTGSAGGRDTQYF.

This chain links TRBV5-6 with TRBJ2-2; tentatively, D is TRBD2 (6 bases). CDR1 and CDR2 from the germline V gene are SGHDT and YYEEEE. CDR3 length equals 15 residues. Trimming stripped 2 bases from V and 1 base from J, with 9 bases between. Here the CDR3 DNA reads TGTGCCAGCAGCTTATGGCGGGAGAACACCGGGGAGCTGTTTTTT. Protein product: CASSLWRENTGELFF.

The chain carries TRBV5-4 and TRBJ1-6, with D perhaps TRBD1 (5 bases). The CDR3 has 17 residues. CDR1 SGHNT and CDR2 YYREEE come from the germline V gene (reference sequence). V lost 6 bases, J lost 0 bases, and 16 bases lay in between. The CDR3 reads CASNHRGVGSYNSPLHF. The CDR3, as DNA: TGTGCCAGCAACCACCGGGGGGTGGGCTCCTATAATTCACCCCTCCACTTT.

The sample holds one count of this clone. At one of its ends the junction is not consistent with the germline gene, which may arise from a read error. The chain couples TRBV7-9 to TRBJ2-7; 11 bases are a match to TRBD2. Germline loops: CDR1 SEHNR, CDR2 FQNEAQ (reference sequence). The CDR3 runs to 14 residues. The CDR3 is CSSSHRLAGYEQYF. In DNA form, the CDR3 reads TGTTCCAGCAGCCACAGACTAGCGGGGTACGAGCAGTACTTC. Looking up the rest from reference TRBV7-9 and TRBJ2-7 gives the full variable domain: DTGVSQNPRHKITKRGQNVTFRCDPISEHNRLYWYRQTLGQGPEFLTYFQNEAQLEKSRLLSDRFSAERPKGSFSTLEIQRTEQGDSAMYLCSSSHRLAGYEQYFGPGTRLTVT.

The sample holds a few counts of this clone. V is TRBV11-2 and J is TRBJ2-1; D possibly corresponds to TRBD1 (6 bases). The germline gives CDR1 SGHAT, CDR2 FQNNGV. Trimming shortened V by 2 bases and J by 8 bases, and 13 bases separated the two germline ends. The CDR3 runs to 14 residues. The CDR3 nucleotides are TGTGCCAGCAGCTTATTACAGGGCTGGGATGAGCAGTTCTTC. Residues: CASSLLQGWDEQFF.

The CDR3 sequence is CASSMGLAGGREQYF. In nucleotides, the CDR3 is TGTGCCAGCAGCATGGGACTAGCGGGAGGCCGCGAGCAGTACTTC. This chain joins TRBV2 and TRBJ2-7; 15 nucleotides align to TRBD2. Germline values: CDR1 SNHLY, CDR2 FYNNEI. Unmatched junction bases numbered 6, after V lost 6 bases and J lost 6 bases. This CDR3 is 15 amino acids long.

The V and J genes are TRBV2 and TRBJ2-3; TRBD2 agrees at 8 bases. The CDR3 runs to 20 residues. Trimming took 6 bases from V and 0 from J; bases not matched to a gene: 20. From germline, CDR1 is SNHLY and CDR2 FYNNEI. The CDR3 DNA reads TGTGCCAGCAGGGACCGCGGGGGGCGAAATCTAGCGACTAGCACAGATACGCAGTATTTT. Translated: CASRDRGGRNLATSTDTQYF.

This clone was counted a few times. The gene calls are TRBV6-6 and TRBJ1-1; D is perhaps TRBD1 (5 bases). CDR3 length: 15 amino acids. The V end lost 6 bases, the J end lost 4 bases, and 18 bases lay between the germline ends. The V gene's germline CDR1 is MNHNY and CDR2 SVGAGI (reference sequence). The DNA for the CDR3 is TGTGCCAGCAGCCTCAGGGCGACTCCTCGCACTGAAGCTTTCTTT. Protein product: CASSLRATPRTEAFF.

This sequence joins TRBV6-5 and TRBJ2-2; D is ambiguous. From germline, CDR1 is MNHEY and CDR2 SVGAGI. There are 13 residues in the CDR3. V dropped 0 bases and J dropped 8 bases, with 7 bases sitting between them. CDR3 sequence (DNA): TGTGCCAGCAGTTACTCGGCGGCGGGGGAGCTGTTTTTT. This sequence encodes CASSYSAAGELFF.

V usage is TRBV4-1 and J usage is TRBJ1-1, with TRBD1 as a possible D gene (5 bases). Trimming took off 10 bases at V and 0 bases at J, with 15 bases between the two ends. Germline CDR1 is MGHRA and CDR2 is YSYEKL. This CDR3 contains 14 residues. The CDR3 nucleotides are TGCGCCACCCGGGACTCCCTCATGAACACTGAAGCTTTCTTT. Translation gives CATRDSLMNTEAFF.

This sequence joins TRBV4-2 and TRBJ2-7; tentative D call: TRBD2 (5 bases). The germline CDR1 and CDR2 sequences are LGHNA and YNFKEQ. This CDR3 has 15 amino acids. V gave up 0 bases and J gave up 0 bases, with 9 bases separating them. The CDR3: CASSQDLGSSYEQYF. CDR3 nucleotide sequence: TGTGCCAGCAGCCAAGATTTGGGGAGCTCCTACGAGCAGTACTTC.

This chain links TRBV30 with TRBJ1-1; no clear D gene. Trimming took off 2 bases at V and 4 bases at J, with 11 bases between the two ends. The CDR3 is 13 amino acids. CDR1 and CDR2 from the germline V gene are GTSNPN and SVGIG (reference sequence). The CDR3 here is CAWSIRAGTEAFF. As DNA, the CDR3 is TGTGCCTGGAGTATAAGGGCGGGCACTGAAGCTTTCTTT.

The chain recombines TRBV30 with TRBJ1-5; D uncertain. V lost 5 bases to trimming and J lost 9 bases, with 14 bases between them. The CDR3 loop spans 12 amino acids. In germline, CDR1 is GTSNPN, CDR2 SVGIG (reference sequence). CDR3 coding DNA: TGTGCCTGGCGTCCTCTGACGGGGCCCCAGCATTTT. As protein: CAWRPLTGPQHF. Complete variable domain (other parts from reference TRBV30 and TRBJ1-5): SQTIHQWPATLVQPVGSPLSLECTVEGTSNPNLYWYRQAAGRGLQLLFYSVGIGQISSEVPQNLSASRPQDRQFILSSKKLLLSDSGFYLCAWRPLTGPQHFGDGTRLSIL.

This clone was seen a handful of times. The chain is built from TRBV6-5 and TRBJ1-2, with 7 bases identical to TRBD1. The CDR3 spans 14 residues. The V and J ends lost 7 bases and 4 bases, in that order; junction bases with no gene match: 9. Germline V gene sequence: CDR1 MNHEY, CDR2 SVGAGI. The CDR3: CASISPGQSYGYTF. The CDR3 nucleotides are TGTGCCAGCATCTCACCGGGACAGTCCTATGGCTACACCTTC.

Regarding this clone: Germline and junction disagree at one end, which may indicate a read error. The gene calls are TRBV7-9 and TRBJ1-4; 9 nucleotides agree with TRBD1. The V gene's germline CDR1 is SEHNR and CDR2 FQNEAQ (reference sequence). This CDR3 spans 17 amino acids. The CDR3 spells CSSSFRLSGQGSEKLFF. The CDR3 DNA sequence: TGTTCCAGCAGCTTTCGGCTATCCGGACAGGGGAGTGAAAAACTGTTTTTT. Full variable domain (rest looked up from reference TRBV7-9 and TRBJ1-4): DTGVSQNPRHKITKRGQNVTFRCDPISEHNRLYWYRQTLGQGPEFLTYFQNEAQLEKSRLLSDRFSAERPKGSFSTLEIQRTEQGDSAMYLCSSSFRLSGQGSEKLFFGSGTQLSVL.

The chain recombines TRBV6-1 with TRBJ1-3; D possibly corresponds to TRBD1 (5 bases). Germline-derived CDR1 and CDR2 are MNHNS and SASEGT. The CDR3 is 17 amino acids. With 4 bases removed from V and 1 base from J, the gap between germline ends came to 17 bases. The CDR3 sequence is CASSGPPGSESGNTIYF. In DNA form, the CDR3 reads TGTGCCAGCAGTGGACCTCCAGGGTCCGAATCTGGAAACACCATATATTTT.

The gene calls are TRBV7-2 and TRBJ2-3; a possible D gene is TRBD2 (5 bases). The V gene lost 5 bases and the J gene lost 6 bases, with 15 bases spanning the gap. The germline CDR1 and CDR2 sequences are SGHTA and FQGNSA. This CDR3 spans 14 amino acids. CDR3 amino acids: CASSLGVATDTQYF. The CDR3 bases are TGTGCCAGCAGCCTCGGGGTAGCGACCGATACGCAGTATTTT.

V gene TRBV27 combines with J gene TRBJ2-7; 7 bases are shared with TRBD2. Germline V gene sequence: CDR1 MNHEY, CDR2 SMNVEV (reference sequence). The V and J ends lost 0 bases and 6 bases, in that order; junction bases with no gene match: 8. The CDR3 is made up of 15 amino acids. The CDR3 sequence is CASSLSPSGGSEQYF. CDR3 bases: TGTGCCAGCAGTTTATCGCCTAGCGGAGGGAGCGAGCAGTACTTC.

This chain links TRBV18 with TRBJ1-6; D gene ambiguous. The ends were cut back, 3 bases at V and 3 bases at J, with 6 bases in the middle. The CDR3 spans 14 residues. The germline gives CDR1 KGHSH, CDR2 LQKENI. As DNA, the CDR3 is TGTGCCAGCTCACCTACCGGCTATAATTCACCCCTCCACTTT. This codes for CASSPTGYNSPLHF.

V is TRBV7-2 and J is TRBJ1-2; D is ambiguous. V lost 1 base and J 10 bases, leaving 13 bases between the germline ends. CDR3 length: 13 residues. CDR1 SGHTA and CDR2 FQGNSA come from the germline V gene. The CDR3 region is CASSLDLGSYYTF. CDR3 DNA sequence: TGTGCCAGCAGCTTAGACCTTGGCTCATACTACACCTTC.

The rearrangement joins TRBV7-9 to TRBJ1-1, with 8 bases matching TRBD1. This CDR3 is 14 amino acids long. Germline CDR1 SEHNR, CDR2 FQNEAQ (reference sequence). J lost 6 bases, V lost 3 bases, and 6 bases had no gene match. The DNA of the CDR3 is TGTGCCAGCAGCTTTACAGGGGGAACCCCTGAAGCTTTCTTT. It codes for CASSFTGGTPEAFF. The whole variable domain, filled in from reference TRBV7-9 and TRBJ1-1, reads DTGVSQNPRHKITKRGQNVTFRCDPISEHNRLYWYRQTLGQGPEFLTYFQNEAQLEKSRLLSDRFSAERPKGSFSTLEIQRTEQGDSAMYLCASSFTGGTPEAFFGQGTRLTVV.

The chain uses TRBV7-6 and TRBJ1-5, with 11 positions matching TRBD1. V lost 3 bases, J lost 4 bases, and 2 bases stayed unmatched. This CDR3 is built from 15 residues. Germline-derived CDR1 and CDR2 are SGHVS and FNYEAQ. CDR3 region: CASSLGQGVNQPQHF. The CDR3, as DNA: TGTGCCAGCAGCTTGGGACAGGGGGTAAATCAGCCCCAGCATTTT.

This clone turned up a few times. This chain uses TRBV11-2 with TRBJ2-2; D unclear. CDR1 and CDR2 from the germline V gene are SGHAT and FQNNGV. This CDR3 comprises 14 residues. Trimming took 0 bases from V and 1 from J, leaving 3 bases between them. CDR3 amino acids: CASSLDRNTGELFF. The CDR3 nucleotides read TGTGCCAGCAGCTTAGATCGGAACACCGGGGAGCTGTTTTTT.

The V and J genes are TRBV4-3 and TRBJ2-2, with TRBD2 matching 8 bases. The CDR3 contains 16 residues. Germline assignment: CDR1 LGHNA and CDR2 YSLEER. The V gene end was trimmed by 0 bases and the J gene end by 5 bases; junction bases not matched to a gene: 5. The DNA of the CDR3 is TGCGCCAGCAGCCAAGATTCGGGGGGGGGAACCGGGGAGCTGTTTTTT. Its translation is CASSQDSGGGTGELFF.

This clone was observed a single time. The chain uses TRBV19 and TRBJ1-2, with unresolved D. The CDR3 is 15 amino acids. Trimming cost V 7 bases and J 3 bases, with 18 bases left between them. Germline lookup yields CDR1 LNHDA and CDR2 SQIVND (reference sequence). The CDR3 here is CASNHRTAGDYGYTF. The CDR3 DNA sequence: TGTGCCAGTAACCACCGGACCGCCGGGGACTATGGCTACACCTTC. Supplemented by reference TRBV19 and TRBJ1-2, the full variable domain reads DGGITQSPKYLFRKEGQNVTLSCEQNLNHDAMYWYRQDPGQGLRLIYYSQIVNDFQKGDIAEGYSVSREKKESFPLTVTSAQKNPTAFYLCASNHRTAGDYGYTFGSGTRLTVV.

With respect to this clone: One end of the junction fails to match germline, which may point to a read error. V usage is TRBV7-9 and J usage is TRBJ1-6; TRBD1 might be the D (6 bases). This CDR3 spans 13 amino acids. Germline V CDR1 and CDR2: SEHNR, FQNEAQ (reference sequence). The CDR3 loop reads CSSSRGSNSPLHF. Here the CDR3 DNA reads TGTTCCAGCAGTAGGGGGAGCAATTCACCCCTCCACTTT.

The V and J genes are TRBV6-4 and TRBJ1-1; 7 bases fit TRBD1. This CDR3 region has 14 residues. CDR1 MRHNA and CDR2 SNTAGT come from the germline V gene. Unmatched junction bases numbered 5, after V lost 7 bases and J lost 0 bases. CDR3 sequence (DNA): TGTGCCAGCAAGGGGGGACAGTTGAACACTGAAGCTTTCTTT. This gives the protein CASKGGQLNTEAFF.

This clone was observed a handful of times. This chain links TRBV7-2 with TRBJ2-1; 8 bases agree with TRBD2. The CDR3 is made up of 13 amino acids. Trimming cost V 0 bases and J 15 bases; bases outside gene matches: 7. CDR1 is SGHTA, CDR2 FQGNSA, per germline. CDR3 loop: CASSLAYGGAGFF. CDR3 DNA: TGTGCCAGCAGCTTAGCGTACGGGGGGGCGGGGTTCTTC.

The gene calls are TRBV19 and TRBJ2-3, with 7 bases aligning to TRBD2. The trim removed 6 bases at V and 5 bases at J, leaving 8 bases unmatched. CDR3 size: 14 residues. CDR1 is LNHDA and CDR2 is SQIVND in the germline V gene (reference sequence). This CDR3 reads CASRGTTRGDTQYF. In nucleotides, the CDR3 is TGTGCCAGTAGGGGGACTACCCGGGGAGATACGCAGTATTTT.

V gene TRBV4-1 combines with J gene TRBJ2-3; 12 positions agree with TRBD2. CDR3 size: 17 residues. Germline loops: CDR1 MGHRA, CDR2 YSYEKL. After removal of 1 base from V and 5 bases from J, the junction contained 7 bases not matched to a gene. The CDR3 DNA follows: TGCGCCAGCAGCCAAGTACCTAGCGGGGGGGCTATAGATACGCAGTATTTT. This gives the protein CASSQVPSGGAIDTQYF.

The chain uses TRBV4-3 and TRBJ2-3; perhaps TRBD1 as D (5 bases). The V end was cut by 3 bases, the J end by 6 bases, with 10 bases between. CDR1 and CDR2 from the germline V gene are LGHNA and YSLEER. This CDR3 has 13 residues. The CDR3 nucleotides read TGCGCCAGCAGCCACAGAAGGGGCGATACGCAGTATTTT. This gives the protein CASSHRRGDTQYF.